This T cell receptor (beta chain) stems from a study of blood T cell repertoires in COVID-19. The CDR3 is 15 residues long. The germline V gene encodes CDR1 MGHRA and CDR2 YSYEKL. V was pared by 1 base and J by 7 bases, with 11 bases between. Study processing details: Nucleated cell number was recorded as an estimate derived from reference gene primer amplification. Libraries were prepared by immunoSEQ multiplex PCR; TCRdb keeps only in-frame clonotypes and omits some of them. Clonal size and the V and J genes are those of that table, whereas D and trimming came from the DNA. The sample has roughly 670,000 clones, 85% to 90% seen once.

The clonotype was recovered from a young woman with acute or convalescent COVID-19. This chain uses TRBV4-1 with TRBJ1-6; tentatively, D is TRBD1 (6 bases). The sample was peripheral blood. The CDR3 coding sequence is TGCGCCAGCAGCCAAGTGGCAGGGGACAATTCACCCCTCCACTTT. Its translation: CASSQVAGDNSPLHF.